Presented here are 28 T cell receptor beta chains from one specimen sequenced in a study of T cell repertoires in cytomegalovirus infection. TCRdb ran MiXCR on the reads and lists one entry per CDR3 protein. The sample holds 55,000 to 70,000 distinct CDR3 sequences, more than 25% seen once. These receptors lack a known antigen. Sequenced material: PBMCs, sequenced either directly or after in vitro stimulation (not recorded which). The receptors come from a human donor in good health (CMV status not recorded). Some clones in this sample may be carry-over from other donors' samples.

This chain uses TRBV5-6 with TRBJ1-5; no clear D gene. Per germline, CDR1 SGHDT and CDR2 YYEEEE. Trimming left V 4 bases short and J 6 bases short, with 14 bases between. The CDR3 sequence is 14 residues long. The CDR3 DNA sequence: TGTGCCAGCAGCCCCGGTCCTACCAGTCAGCCCCAGCATTTT. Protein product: CASSPGPTSQPQHF.

CDR3 residues: CASYGSSGNTIYF. The CDR3 DNA reads as TGTGCCAGCTATGGTTCCTCTGGAAACACCATATATTTT. The rearrangement uses TRBV12-3 or TRBV12-4 and TRBJ1-3; D ambiguous. The V gene lost 8 bases and the J gene lost 0 bases, with 8 bases spanning the gap. CDR3 length: 13 amino acids.

CDR3 region: CASSLTGGETQYF. For the CDR3, the DNA is TGTGCCAGCAGCCTTACAGGGGGCGAGACCCAGTACTTC. The chain joins TRBV6-4 to TRBJ2-5, with TRBD1 matching over 9 bases. The germline V gene has CDR1 MRHNA and CDR2 SNTAGT. The length of the CDR3 is 13 residues. J gave up 5 bases and V 6 bases, and 4 bases lay outside the gene matches.

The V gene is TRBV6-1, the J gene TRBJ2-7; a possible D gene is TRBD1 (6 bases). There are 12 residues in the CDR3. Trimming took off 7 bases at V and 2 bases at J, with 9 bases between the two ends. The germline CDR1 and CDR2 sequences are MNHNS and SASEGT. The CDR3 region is CASKDRAYEQYF. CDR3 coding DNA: TGTGCCAGCAAGGACAGAGCCTACGAGCAGTACTTC.

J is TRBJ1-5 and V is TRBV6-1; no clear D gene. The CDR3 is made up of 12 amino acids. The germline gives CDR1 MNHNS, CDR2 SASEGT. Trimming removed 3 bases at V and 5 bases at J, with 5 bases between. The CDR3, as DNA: TGTGCCAGCAGTGATGGCCATCAGCCCCAGCATTTT. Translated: CASSDGHQPQHF.

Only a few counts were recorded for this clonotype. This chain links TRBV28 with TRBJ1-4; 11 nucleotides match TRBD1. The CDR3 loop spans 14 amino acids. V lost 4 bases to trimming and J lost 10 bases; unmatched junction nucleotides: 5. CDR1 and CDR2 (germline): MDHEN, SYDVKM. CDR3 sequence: CASSSGQGDGKLFF. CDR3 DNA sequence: TGTGCCAGCAGTTCGGGACAGGGGGATGGAAAACTGTTTTTT.

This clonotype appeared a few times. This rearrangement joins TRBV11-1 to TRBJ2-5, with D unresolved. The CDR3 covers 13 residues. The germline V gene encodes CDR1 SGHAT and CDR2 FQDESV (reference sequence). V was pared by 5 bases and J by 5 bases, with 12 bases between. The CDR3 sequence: CASSPGPRETQYF. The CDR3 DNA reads TGTGCCAGCAGCCCTGGGCCCCGGGAGACCCAGTACTTC.

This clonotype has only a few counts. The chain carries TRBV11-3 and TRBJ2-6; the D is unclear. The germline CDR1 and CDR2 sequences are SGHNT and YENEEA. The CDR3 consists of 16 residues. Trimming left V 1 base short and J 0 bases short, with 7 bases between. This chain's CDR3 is CASSLGQHSGANVLTF. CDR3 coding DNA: TGTGCCAGCAGCTTAGGTCAGCACTCTGGGGCCAACGTCCTGACTTTC.

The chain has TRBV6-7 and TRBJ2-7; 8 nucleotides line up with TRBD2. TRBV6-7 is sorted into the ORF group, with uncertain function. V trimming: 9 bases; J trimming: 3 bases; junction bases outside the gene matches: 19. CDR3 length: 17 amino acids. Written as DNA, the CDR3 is TGTGCCAGTCAATTGGCCCGCGAGGAGCGGGAGCGCTACGAGCAGTACTTC. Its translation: CASQLAREERERYEQYF.

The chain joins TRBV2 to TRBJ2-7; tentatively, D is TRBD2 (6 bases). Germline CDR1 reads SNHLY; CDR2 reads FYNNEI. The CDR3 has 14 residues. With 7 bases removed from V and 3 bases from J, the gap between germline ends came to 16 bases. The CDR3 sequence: CASIGGENGYEQYF. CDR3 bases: TGTGCCAGCATAGGAGGGGAGAACGGCTACGAGCAGTACTTC.

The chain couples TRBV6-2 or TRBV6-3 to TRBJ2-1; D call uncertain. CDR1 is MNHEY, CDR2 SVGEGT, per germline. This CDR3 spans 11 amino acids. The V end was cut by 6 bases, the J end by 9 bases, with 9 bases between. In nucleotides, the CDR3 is TGTGCCAGCAGCCCGCGGAGTGAGCAGTTCTTC. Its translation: CASSPRSEQFF.

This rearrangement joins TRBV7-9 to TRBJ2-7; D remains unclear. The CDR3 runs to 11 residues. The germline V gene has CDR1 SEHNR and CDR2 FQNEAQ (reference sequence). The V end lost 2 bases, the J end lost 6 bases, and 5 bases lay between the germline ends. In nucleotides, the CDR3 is TGTGCCAGCAGCTTATTTATCGAGCAGTACTTC. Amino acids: CASSLFIEQYF.

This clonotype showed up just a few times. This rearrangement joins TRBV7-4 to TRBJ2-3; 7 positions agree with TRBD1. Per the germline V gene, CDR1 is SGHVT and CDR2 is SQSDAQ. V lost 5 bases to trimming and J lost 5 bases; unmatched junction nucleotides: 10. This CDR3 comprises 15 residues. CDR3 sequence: CASSGPDREKDTQYF. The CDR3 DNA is TGTGCCAGCAGCGGGCCTGACAGGGAAAAAGATACGCAGTATTTT.

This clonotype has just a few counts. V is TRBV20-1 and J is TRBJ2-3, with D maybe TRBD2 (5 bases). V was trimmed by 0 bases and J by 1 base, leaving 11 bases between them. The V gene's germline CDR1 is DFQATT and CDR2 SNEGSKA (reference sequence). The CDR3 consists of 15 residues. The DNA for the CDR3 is TGCAGTGCTAGAGATCGGCTGAGGGGCACAGATACGCAGTATTTT. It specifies CSARDRLRGTDTQYF.

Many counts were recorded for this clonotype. The chain's CDR3 is CASSFSGDEQYF. CDR3 nucleotide sequence: TGTGCCAGCAGTTTTTCGGGTGACGAGCAGTACTTC. The chain couples TRBV12-3 or TRBV12-4 to TRBJ2-7; D uncertain. The CDR3 has 12 amino acids. The V end was cut by 3 bases, the J end by 5 bases, with 8 bases between.

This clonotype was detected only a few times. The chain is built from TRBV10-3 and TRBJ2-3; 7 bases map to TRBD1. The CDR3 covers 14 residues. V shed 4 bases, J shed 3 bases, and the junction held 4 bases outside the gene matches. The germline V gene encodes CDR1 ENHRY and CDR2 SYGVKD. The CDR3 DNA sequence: TGTGCCATCAGTGTAAAGGGACAGACAGATACGCAGTATTTT. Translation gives CAISVKGQTDTQYF.

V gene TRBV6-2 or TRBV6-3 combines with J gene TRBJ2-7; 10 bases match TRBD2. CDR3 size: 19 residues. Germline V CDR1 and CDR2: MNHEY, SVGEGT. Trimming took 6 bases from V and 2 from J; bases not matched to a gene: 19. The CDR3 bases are TGTGCCAGCAGCCCTGAGGGGGCTAGCGGGAGTCCAAACCCCTACGAGCAGTACTTC. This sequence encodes CASSPEGASGSPNPYEQYF.

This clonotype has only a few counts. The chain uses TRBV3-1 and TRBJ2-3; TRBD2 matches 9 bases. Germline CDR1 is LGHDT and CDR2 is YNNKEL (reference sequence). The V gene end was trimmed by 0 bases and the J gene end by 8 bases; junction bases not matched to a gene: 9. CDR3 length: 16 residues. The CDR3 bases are TGTGCCAGCAGCCAAGATACTAGCGGGCGCACCGGTACGCAGTATTTT. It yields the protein CASSQDTSGRTGTQYF.

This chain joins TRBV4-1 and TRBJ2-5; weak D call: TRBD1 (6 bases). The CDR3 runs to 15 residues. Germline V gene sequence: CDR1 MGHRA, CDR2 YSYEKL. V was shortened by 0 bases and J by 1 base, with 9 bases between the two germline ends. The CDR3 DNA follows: TGCGCCAGCAGCCAAGAAAGGACAGCCCAAGAGACCCAGTACTTC. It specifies CASSQERTAQETQYF.

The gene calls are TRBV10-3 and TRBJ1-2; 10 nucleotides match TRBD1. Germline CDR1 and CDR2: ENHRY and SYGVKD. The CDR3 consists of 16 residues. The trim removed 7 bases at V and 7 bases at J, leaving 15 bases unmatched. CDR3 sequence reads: CAIKDWGRDRGSGYTF. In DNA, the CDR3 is TGTGCCATCAAGGATTGGGGCCGGGACAGGGGCTCTGGCTACACCTTC.

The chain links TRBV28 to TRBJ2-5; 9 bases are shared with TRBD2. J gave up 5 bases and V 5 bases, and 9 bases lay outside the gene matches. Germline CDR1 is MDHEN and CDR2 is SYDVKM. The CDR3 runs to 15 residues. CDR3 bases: TGTGCCAGCAGTGCGCGCGGGGGGGTGATGGAGACCCAGTACTTC. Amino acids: CASSARGGVMETQYF.

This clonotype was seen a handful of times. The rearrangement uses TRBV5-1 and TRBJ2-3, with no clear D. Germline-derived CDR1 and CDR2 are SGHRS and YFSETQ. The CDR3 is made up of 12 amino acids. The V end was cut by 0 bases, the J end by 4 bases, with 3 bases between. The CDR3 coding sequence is TGCGCCAGCAGCTTGGTGTCAGATACGCAGTATTTT. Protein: CASSLVSDTQYF.

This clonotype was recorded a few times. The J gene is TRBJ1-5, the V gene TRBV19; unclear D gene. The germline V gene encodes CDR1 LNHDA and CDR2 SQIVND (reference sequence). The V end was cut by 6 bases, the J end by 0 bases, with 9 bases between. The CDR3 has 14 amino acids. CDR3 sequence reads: CASRRGYSNQPQHF. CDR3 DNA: TGTGCCAGTAGGCGGGGATATAGCAATCAGCCCCAGCATTTT.

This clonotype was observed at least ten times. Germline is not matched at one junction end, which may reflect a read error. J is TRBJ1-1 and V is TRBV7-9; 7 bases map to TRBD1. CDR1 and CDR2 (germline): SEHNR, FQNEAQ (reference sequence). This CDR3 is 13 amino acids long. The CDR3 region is CASSSGQGDGGIF. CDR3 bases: TGTGCCAGCAGCTCGGGCCAGGGGGACGGGGGGATCTTT.

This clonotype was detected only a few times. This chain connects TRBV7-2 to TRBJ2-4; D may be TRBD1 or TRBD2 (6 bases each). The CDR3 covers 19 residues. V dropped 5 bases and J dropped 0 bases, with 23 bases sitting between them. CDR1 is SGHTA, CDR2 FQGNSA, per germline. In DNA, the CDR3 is TGTGCCAGCAGCGAGCGGTGGGGGGCGGACCGTCTAGCCAAAAACATTCAGTACTTC. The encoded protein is CASSERWGADRLAKNIQYF.

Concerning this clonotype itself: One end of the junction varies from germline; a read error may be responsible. The CDR3 protein is CAISESWDLAF. In DNA, the CDR3 is TGTGCCATCAGTGAGTCGTGGGACCTCGCCTTC. The chain uses TRBV10-3 and TRBJ1-2; a weak D match, TRBD1 (5 bases). Germline CDR1 and CDR2: ENHRY and SYGVKD. CDR3 length equals 11 residues.

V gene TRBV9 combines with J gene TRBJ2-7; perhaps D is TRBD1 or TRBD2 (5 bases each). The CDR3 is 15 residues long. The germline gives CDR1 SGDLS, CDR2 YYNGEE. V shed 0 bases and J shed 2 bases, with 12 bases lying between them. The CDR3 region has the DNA TGTGCCAGCAGCGTAGGGGGGATGGGGGCCTACGAGCAGTACTTC. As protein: CASSVGGMGAYEQYF.

The CDR3 DNA sequence: TGTGCCAGCAGAAACAGCGGGGGGGCCTCCTACAATGAGCAGTTCTTC. Amino acids: CASRNSGGASYNEQFF. The chain links TRBV6-2 or TRBV6-3 to TRBJ2-1; 10 bases are a match to TRBD2. The V gene's germline CDR1 is MNHEY and CDR2 SVGEGT. Trimming took 6 bases from V and 0 from J; bases not matched to a gene: 5. CDR3 length: 16 amino acids.